The next 27 T cell receptor beta chains were all read from a single sample in a study of blood T cell repertoires in COVID-19. Only in-frame clones appear in the TCRdb table, and some are missing; sequencing was by immunoSEQ multiplex PCR. The sample contains tens of thousands of clones, 80% of which appear only once. The sequenced material came from peripheral blood. Receptors were obtained from a human donor in a cohort sampled during active COVID-19.

The V gene is TRBV1, the J gene TRBJ1-2; no DNA check was done on the table's D call, TRBD1. TRBV1 is an annotated pseudogene. This CDR3 contains 15 residues. CDR3: CTSSQGGQCNYGYTF. DNA for the CDR3: TGCACCAGCAGCCAAGGAGGACAGTGTAACTATGGCTACACCTTC.

The CDR3 sequence is CASSLGQGKRYTF. CDR3 in DNA: TGCGCCAGCAGCTTGGGGCAGGGGAAGCGCTACACCTTC. V and J are TRBV5-1 and TRBJ1-2, with D perhaps TRBD1 (6 bases). Germline CDR1 reads SGHRS; CDR2 reads YFSETQ. The CDR3 has 13 residues. V was trimmed by 0 bases and J by 9 bases, leaving 12 bases between them. Full variable domain (rest looked up from reference TRBV5-1 and TRBJ1-2): KAGVTQTPRYLIKTRGQQVTLSCSPISGHRSVSWYQQTPGQGLQFLFEYFSETQRNKGNFPGRFSGRQFSNSRSEMNVSTLELGDSALYLCASSLGQGKRYTFGSGTRLTVV.

The rearrangement links TRBV6-2 or TRBV6-3 to TRBJ1-1, with D possibly being TRBD1 (5 bases). The CDR3 totals 13 residues. Trimming pared 6 bases from V and 4 bases from J, leaving 12 bases between. Germline CDR1 is MNHEY and CDR2 is SVGEGT. CDR3 loop: CASSTRGGTEAFF. The DNA for the CDR3 is TGTGCCAGCAGCACAAGGGGCGGCACTGAAGCTTTCTTT.

The genes are TRBV6-6 and TRBJ2-7; D is possibly TRBD1 (5 bases). Germline CDR1 and CDR2: MNHNY and SVGAGI (reference sequence). Trimming shortened V by 2 bases and J by 4 bases, and 15 bases separated the two germline ends. This CDR3 has 15 amino acids. The DNA for the CDR3 is TGTGCCAGCAGTTACGAAGGCCAGGGCCCTTACGAGCAGTACTTC. It specifies CASSYEGQGPYEQYF.

In nucleotides, the CDR3 is TGTGCCAGCAGCTTGGCCGGACAAATCCCCCAAGAGACCCAGTACTTC. Translation gives CASSLAGQIPQETQYF. The chain carries TRBV5-6 and TRBJ2-5, with D maybe TRBD1 (5 bases). There are 16 residues in the CDR3. V was pared by 0 bases and J by 1 base, with 13 bases between. The germline CDR1 and CDR2 sequences are SGHDT and YYEEEE.

This chain connects TRBV18 to TRBJ2-7; a possible D gene is TRBD1 (5 bases). Between the trimmed V and J ends, which lost 3 bases and 2 bases, there was a span of 11 bases. CDR1 is KGHSH, CDR2 LQKENI, per germline. The CDR3 is 14 residues long. The CDR3 is CASSPPGYTYEQYF. CDR3 nucleotides: TGTGCCAGCTCACCTCCAGGGTACACCTACGAGCAGTACTTC.

The chain is built from TRBV29-1 and TRBJ2-1; TRBD2 aligns across 10 bases. The J segment lost 6 bases and the V segment lost 6 bases, leaving 14 bases of the junction unmatched. This CDR3 is 16 amino acids long. CDR1 is SQVTM and CDR2 is ANQGSEA in the germline V gene. CDR3 sequence: CSVVLKGLAWANEQFF. The CDR3 bases are TGCAGCGTGGTCCTAAAGGGACTAGCGTGGGCCAATGAGCAGTTCTTC.

The CDR3: CASSMRTVNQPQHF. Written as DNA, the CDR3 is TGTGCCAGTAGTATGAGGACAGTCAATCAGCCCCAGCATTTT. The V and J genes are TRBV19 and TRBJ1-5; D perhaps matches TRBD1 (6 bases). V shed 3 bases and J shed 3 bases, with 9 bases lying between them. The CDR3 sequence is 14 residues long. Germline CDR1 and CDR2: LNHDA and SQIVND (reference sequence). Full variable domain (outside the CDR3, taken from reference TRBV19 and TRBJ1-5): DGGITQSPKYLFRKEGQNVTLSCEQNLNHDAMYWYRQDPGQGLRLIYYSQIVNDFQKGDIAEGYSVSREKKESFPLTVTSAQKNPTAFYLCASSMRTVNQPQHFGDGTRLSIL.

CDR3 region: CASSPVSGQYF. The CDR3 DNA sequence: TGTGCCAGCAGCCCAGTCAGCGGGCAGTACTTC. The chain combines TRBV11-2 with TRBJ2-7; a weak D match, TRBD2 (5 bases). The CDR3 is 11 residues long. CDR1 SGHAT and CDR2 FQNNGV come from the germline V gene. V was cut by 5 bases and J by 9 bases, with 11 bases left in between.

The J gene is TRBJ2-2, the V gene TRBV7-9, with TRBD2 identical over 16 bases. CDR1 SEHNR and CDR2 FQNEAQ come from the germline V gene (reference sequence). V lost 4 bases, J lost 5 bases, and 4 bases stayed unmatched. CDR3 length equals 17 residues. Here the CDR3 reads CASSSPGLAGGTGELFF. CDR3 coding DNA: TGTGCCAGCAGCTCTCCGGGACTAGCGGGGGGGACCGGGGAGCTGTTTTTT.

The rearrangement joins TRBV7-6 to TRBJ2-7, with D perhaps matching TRBD1 (5 bases). The V end was cut by 5 bases, the J end by 5 bases, with 16 bases between. CDR3 length equals 14 residues. CDR1 and CDR2 from the germline V gene are SGHVS and FNYEAQ. CDR3 DNA sequence: TGTGCCAGCAGCCCCAGTGGGGCAGGCGACGAGCAGTACTTC. It translates to CASSPSGAGDEQYF. Full variable domain (remainder filled in from reference TRBV7-6 and TRBJ2-7): GAGVSQSPRYKVTKRGQDVALRCDPISGHVSLYWYRQALGQGPEFLTYFNYEAQQDKSGLPNDRFSAERPEGSISTLTIQRTEQRDSAMYRCASSPSGAGDEQYFGPGTRLTVT.

The genes are TRBV5-1 and TRBJ2-7, with 7 nucleotides matching TRBD2. V trimming: 4 bases; J trimming: 5 bases; junction bases outside the gene matches: 6. CDR3 size: 13 residues. Germline CDR1 is SGHRS and CDR2 is YFSETQ. The CDR3 is CASSPGEGHEQYF. DNA for the CDR3: TGCGCCAGCAGCCCCGGGGAGGGGCACGAGCAGTACTTC.

This clone was counted between two and nine times. The chain joins TRBV2 to TRBJ1-1; D is ambiguous. V lost 6 bases and J 11 bases, leaving 19 bases between the germline ends. CDR1 and CDR2 from the germline V gene are SNHLY and FYNNEI. There are 13 residues in the CDR3. The CDR3 protein is CASSGGKVLRAFF. The CDR3 DNA reads as TGTGCCAGCAGCGGAGGGAAGGTTTTGCGGGCTTTCTTT.

The J gene is TRBJ2-5, the V gene TRBV11-1, with D perhaps TRBD2 (6 bases). CDR1 is SGHAT and CDR2 is FQDESV in the germline V gene (reference sequence). With 5 bases removed from V and 4 bases from J, the gap between germline ends came to 17 bases. The CDR3 runs 15 residues. The CDR3 DNA sequence: TGTGCCAGCAGCACGGAGGGGCGGATAGTAGAGACCCAGTACTTC. It codes for CASSTEGRIVETQYF.

This clone was counted between two and nine times. The gene calls are TRBV7-8 and TRBJ2-5; TRBD2 matches at 8 bases. V trimming: 1 base; J trimming: 5 bases; junction bases outside the gene matches: 9. The CDR3 runs to 16 residues. Germline CDR1 SGHVS, CDR2 FQNEAQ. In DNA form, the CDR3 reads TGTGCCAGCAGCTTAGTGGTAGCGGGGTTGGGGGAGACCCAGTACTTC. Translation gives CASSLVVAGLGETQYF.

This chain uses TRBV14 with TRBJ1-1; D not certain. Trimming shortened V by 1 base and J by 4 bases, and 13 bases separated the two germline ends. The germline CDR1 and CDR2 sequences are SGHDN and FVKESK. CDR3 length equals 15 residues. DNA of the CDR3: TGTGCCAGCAGCCAAGGACTGGTAGGTAGCACTGAAGCTTTCTTT. It translates to CASSQGLVGSTEAFF. The whole variable domain, remainder taken from reference TRBV14 and TRBJ1-1, is EAGVTQFPSHSVIEKGQTVTLRCDPISGHDNLYWYRRVMGKEIKFLLHFVKESKQDESGMPNNRFLAERTGGTYSTLKVQPAELEDSGVYFCASSQGLVGSTEAFFGQGTRLTVV.

The chain couples TRBV19 to TRBJ1-2; a possible D gene is TRBD1 (6 bases). The CDR3 has 15 residues. Germline V gene sequence: CDR1 LNHDA, CDR2 SQIVND (reference sequence). V was trimmed by 1 base and J by 2 bases, leaving 11 bases between them. The DNA of the CDR3 is TGTGCCAGTAGTATAGCGGCGGGGGCCAACTATGGCTACACCTTC. Protein sequence: CASSIAAGANYGYTF. Drawing the rest from reference TRBV19 and TRBJ1-2, the complete variable domain is DGGITQSPKYLFRKEGQNVTLSCEQNLNHDAMYWYRQDPGQGLRLIYYSQIVNDFQKGDIAEGYSVSREKKESFPLTVTSAQKNPTAFYLCASSIAAGANYGYTFGSGTRLTVV.

The rearrangement links TRBV28 to TRBJ2-7, with D possibly being TRBD2 (6 bases). The ends were cut back, 7 bases at V and 1 base at J, with 17 bases in the middle. CDR1 MDHEN and CDR2 SYDVKM come from the germline V gene. The CDR3 length is 15 residues. The CDR3 DNA is TGTGCCAGCAAAATTCGGGGAGGCGGGTCCTACGAGCAGTACTTC. As protein: CASKIRGGGSYEQYF.

CDR3 DNA: TGTGCCAGCAGCTTGGAGCAGGGGGGACGAAGGAATTCACCCCTCCACTTT. It is translated as CASSLEQGGRRNSPLHF. The chain carries TRBV5-4 and TRBJ1-6; 7 bases agree with TRBD1. In germline, CDR1 is SGHNT, CDR2 YYREEE (reference sequence). The length of the CDR3 is 17 residues. The J segment lost 7 bases and the V segment lost 0 bases, leaving 10 bases of the junction unmatched.

This chain joins TRBV12-3 or TRBV12-4 and TRBJ1-4; D gene ambiguous. The V gene lost 6 bases and the J gene lost 11 bases, with 16 bases spanning the gap. This CDR3 is built from 13 residues. This CDR3 reads CASRRGSVGKLFF. The CDR3 DNA is TGTGCCAGCAGACGAGGGTCCGTCGGGAAACTGTTTTTT.

The J gene is TRBJ1-6, the V gene TRBV28; D is unresolved. This CDR3 is 16 amino acids long. Germline-derived CDR1 and CDR2 are MDHEN and SYDVKM. Trimming left V 4 bases short and J 2 bases short, with 12 bases between. For the CDR3, the DNA is TGTGCCAGCAGTTCATCGCGGTTAGCCTATAATTCACCCCTCCACTTT. Its translation is CASSSSRLAYNSPLHF.

The J gene is TRBJ2-7, the V gene TRBV7-8, with D possibly being TRBD2 (6 bases). This CDR3 region has 16 residues. The V and J ends lost 1 base and 5 bases respectively, with 18 bases between them. Per the germline V gene, CDR1 is SGHVS and CDR2 is FQNEAQ. The CDR3 nucleotides read TGTGCCAGCAGCTTAGGAGGAGGGAGAGGGCAACACGAGCAGTACTTC. This gives the protein CASSLGGGRGQHEQYF.

The chain uses TRBV28 and TRBJ2-7; D is ambiguous. The CDR3 is made up of 12 amino acids. Germline CDR1 MDHEN, CDR2 SYDVKM. V was shortened by 4 bases and J by 0 bases, with 4 bases between the two germline ends. The CDR3 is CASSSSSYEQYF. CDR3 bases: TGTGCCAGCAGTTCTTCCTCCTACGAGCAGTACTTC.

The chain uses TRBV18 and TRBJ2-7; D is possibly TRBD2 (7 bases). CDR3 size: 15 residues. V shed 5 bases and J shed 5 bases, with 19 bases lying between them. Germline V gives CDR1 KGHSH, CDR2 LQKENI. CDR3: CASSADSSGGNEQYF. As DNA, the CDR3 is TGTGCCAGCTCAGCGGACAGTTCCGGGGGGAACGAGCAGTACTTC.

For this clone: One end of the junction is discordant with germline, which a read error may explain. The rearrangement joins TRBV2 to TRBJ2-2, with a possible D match to TRBD2 (5 bases). The germline gives CDR1 SNHLY, CDR2 FYNNEI. The CDR3 is 14 residues long. The CDR3 DNA reads as TGTGCCAGCACTGAACTGGGAGCTCCCGGGGAGCTGTTTTTT. It is translated as CASTELGAPGELFF.

The chain recombines TRBV28 with TRBJ1-4, with D perhaps TRBD1 (6 bases). The V gene lost 5 bases and the J gene lost 3 bases, with 13 bases spanning the gap. Germline V gene lookup returns CDR1 MDHEN and CDR2 SYDVKM. The CDR3 totals 15 residues. The CDR3 region has the DNA TGTGCCAGCAGTCTCACAGGGCCGGCTAATGAAAAACTGTTTTTT. Translated: CASSLTGPANEKLFF.

This chain joins TRBV9 and TRBJ1-1, with TRBD1 matching 9 bases. Unmatched junction bases numbered 4, after V lost 4 bases and J lost 3 bases. CDR1 and CDR2 (germline): SGDLS, YYNGEE. The CDR3 runs 14 residues. CDR3 DNA: TGTGCCAGCAGCCCCGGACAGGGGTACACTGAAGCTTTCTTT. Amino acids: CASSPGQGYTEAFF.